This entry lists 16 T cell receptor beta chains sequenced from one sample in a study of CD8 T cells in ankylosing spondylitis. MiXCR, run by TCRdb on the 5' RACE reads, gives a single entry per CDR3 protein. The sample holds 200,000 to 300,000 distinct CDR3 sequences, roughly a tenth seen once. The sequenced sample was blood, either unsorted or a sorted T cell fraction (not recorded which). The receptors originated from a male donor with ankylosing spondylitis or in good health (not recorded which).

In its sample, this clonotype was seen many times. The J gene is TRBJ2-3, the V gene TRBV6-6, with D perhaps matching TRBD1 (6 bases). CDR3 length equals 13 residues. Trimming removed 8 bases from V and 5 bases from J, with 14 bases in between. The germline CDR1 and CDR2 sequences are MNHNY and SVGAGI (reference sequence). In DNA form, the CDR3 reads TGTGCCAGCGGGTGGGGGCGAGGAGATACGCAGTATTTT. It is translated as CASGWGRGDTQYF.

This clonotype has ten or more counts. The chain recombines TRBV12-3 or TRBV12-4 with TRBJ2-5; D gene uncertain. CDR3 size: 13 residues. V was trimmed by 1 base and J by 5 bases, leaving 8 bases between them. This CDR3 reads CASSLGQKETQYF. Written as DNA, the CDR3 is TGTGCCAGCAGTTTAGGGCAGAAGGAGACCCAGTACTTC.

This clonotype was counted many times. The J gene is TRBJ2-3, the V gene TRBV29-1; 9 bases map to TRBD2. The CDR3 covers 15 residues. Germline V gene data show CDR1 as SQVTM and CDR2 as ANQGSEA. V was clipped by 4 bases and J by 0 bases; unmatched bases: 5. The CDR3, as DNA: TGCAGCGTTGGGCTAGCGGGGTCTAGCACAGATACGCAGTATTTT. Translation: CSVGLAGSSTDTQYF.

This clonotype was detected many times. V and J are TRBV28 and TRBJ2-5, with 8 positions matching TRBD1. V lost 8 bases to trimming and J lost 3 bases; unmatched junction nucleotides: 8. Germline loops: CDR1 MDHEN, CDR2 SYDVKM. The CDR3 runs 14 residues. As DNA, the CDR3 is TGTGCCAGCCGAGTTTCAGGGGGCAAAGAGACCCAGTACTTC. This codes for CASRVSGGKETQYF.

CDR3 amino acids: CASSGTVYGYTF. The CDR3 nucleotides read TGTGCCAGCAGCGGGACAGTCTATGGCTACACCTTC. V gene TRBV2 combines with J gene TRBJ1-2; 7 nucleotides align to TRBD1. V shed 6 bases and J 4 bases; nucleotides not matched to a gene: 2. CDR3 length: 12 amino acids. Germline loops: CDR1 SNHLY, CDR2 FYNNEI.

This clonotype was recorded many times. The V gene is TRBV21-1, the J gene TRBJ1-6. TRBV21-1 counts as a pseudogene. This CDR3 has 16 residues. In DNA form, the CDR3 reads TGTGCCAGCAGCGTTCGAACCGCCGGCTATAATTCACCCCTCCACTTT. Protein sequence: CASSVRTAGYNSPLHF.

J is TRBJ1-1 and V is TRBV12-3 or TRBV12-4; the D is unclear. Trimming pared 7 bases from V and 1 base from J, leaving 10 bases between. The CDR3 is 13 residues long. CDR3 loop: CASTPVRNTEAFF. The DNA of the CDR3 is TGTGCCAGCACCCCTGTGAGGAACACTGAAGCTTTCTTT.

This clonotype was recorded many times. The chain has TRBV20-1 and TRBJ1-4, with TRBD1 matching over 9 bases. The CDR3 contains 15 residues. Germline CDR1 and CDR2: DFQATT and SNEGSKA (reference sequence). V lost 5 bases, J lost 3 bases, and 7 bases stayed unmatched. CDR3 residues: CSAPDRGVANEKLFF. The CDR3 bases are TGCAGTGCTCCTGACAGGGGGGTGGCTAATGAAAAACTGTTTTTT.

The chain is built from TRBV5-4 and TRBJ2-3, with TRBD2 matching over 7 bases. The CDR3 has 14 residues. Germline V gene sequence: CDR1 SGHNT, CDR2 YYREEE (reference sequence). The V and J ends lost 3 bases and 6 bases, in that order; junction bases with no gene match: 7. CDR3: CASSWETSSDTQYF. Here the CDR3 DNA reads TGTGCCAGCAGCTGGGAGACTAGCTCGGATACGCAGTATTTT.

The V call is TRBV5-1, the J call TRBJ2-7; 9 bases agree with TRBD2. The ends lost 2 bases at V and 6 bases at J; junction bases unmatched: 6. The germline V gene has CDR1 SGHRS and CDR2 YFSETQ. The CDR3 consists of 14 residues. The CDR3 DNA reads TGCGCCAGCAGCTTTAGCGGGGGTGGATCCGAGCAGTACTTC. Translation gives CASSFSGGGSEQYF.

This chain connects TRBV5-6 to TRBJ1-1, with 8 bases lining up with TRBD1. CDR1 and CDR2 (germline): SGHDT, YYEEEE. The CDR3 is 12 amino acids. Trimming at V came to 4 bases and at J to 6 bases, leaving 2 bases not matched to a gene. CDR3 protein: CASSGGQAEAFF. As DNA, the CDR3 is TGTGCCAGCAGCGGGGGACAGGCTGAAGCTTTCTTT.

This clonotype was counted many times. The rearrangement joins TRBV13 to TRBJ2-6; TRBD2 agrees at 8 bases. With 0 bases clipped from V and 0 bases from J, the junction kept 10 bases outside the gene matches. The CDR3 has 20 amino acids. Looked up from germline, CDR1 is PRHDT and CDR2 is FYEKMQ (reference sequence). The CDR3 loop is CASSLGGRARVGSGANVLTF. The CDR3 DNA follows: TGTGCCAGCAGCTTAGGCGGGAGGGCCAGAGTTGGCTCTGGGGCCAACGTCCTGACTTTC. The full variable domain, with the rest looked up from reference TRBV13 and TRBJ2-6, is AAGVIQSPRHLIKEKRETATLKCYPIPRHDTVYWYQQGPGQDPQFLISFYEKMQSDKGSIPDRFSAQQFSDYHSELNMSSLELGDSALYFCASSLGGRARVGSGANVLTFGAGSRLTVL.

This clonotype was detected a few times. CDR3 DNA sequence: TGTGCCAGCAGCTCGTCATATGGGACAGGGACCTACGAGCAGTACTTC. It yields the protein CASSSSYGTGTYEQYF. The V gene is TRBV7-9, the J gene TRBJ2-7, with 9 bases identical to TRBD1. The ends lost 4 bases at V and 2 bases at J; junction bases unmatched: 9. Germline V gene lookup returns CDR1 SEHNR and CDR2 FQNEAQ (reference sequence). The CDR3 extends over 16 amino acids.

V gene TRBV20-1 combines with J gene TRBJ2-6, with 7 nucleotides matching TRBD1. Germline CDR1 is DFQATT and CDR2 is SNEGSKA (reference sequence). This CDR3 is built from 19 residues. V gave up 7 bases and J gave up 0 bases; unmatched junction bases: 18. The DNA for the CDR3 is TGCAGTGGCCCTACTCAGGGCTCCGGGACAGCCTCTGGGGCCAACGTCCTGACTTTC. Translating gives CSGPTQGSGTASGANVLTF.

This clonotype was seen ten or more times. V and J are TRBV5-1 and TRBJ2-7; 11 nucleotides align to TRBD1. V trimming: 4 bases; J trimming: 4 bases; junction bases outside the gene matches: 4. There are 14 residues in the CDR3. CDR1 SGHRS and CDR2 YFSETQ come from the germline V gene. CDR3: CASSIGQGAYEQYF. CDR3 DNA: TGCGCCAGCAGCATAGGACAGGGGGCATACGAGCAGTACTTC.

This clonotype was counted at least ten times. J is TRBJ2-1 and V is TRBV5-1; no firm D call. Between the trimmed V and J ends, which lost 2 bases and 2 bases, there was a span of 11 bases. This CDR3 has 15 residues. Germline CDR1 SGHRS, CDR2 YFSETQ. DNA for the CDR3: TGCGCCAGCAGCTTCCGACGCGCCCCCTACAATGAGCAGTTCTTC. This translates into CASSFRRAPYNEQFF.